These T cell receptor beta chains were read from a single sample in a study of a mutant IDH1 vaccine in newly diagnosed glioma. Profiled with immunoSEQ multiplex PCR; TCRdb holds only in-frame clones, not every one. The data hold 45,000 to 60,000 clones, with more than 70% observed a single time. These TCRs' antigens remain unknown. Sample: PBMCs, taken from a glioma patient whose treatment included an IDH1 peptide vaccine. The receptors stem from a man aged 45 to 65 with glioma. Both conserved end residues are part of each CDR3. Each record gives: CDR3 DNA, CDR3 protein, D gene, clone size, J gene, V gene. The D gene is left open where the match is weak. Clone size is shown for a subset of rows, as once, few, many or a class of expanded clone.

TGTGCCAGCAGCTTGAAACGGGGCTACAGCACTGAAGCTTTCTTT	CASSLKRGYSTEAFF	.	.	TRBJ1-1	TRBV5-5
TGTGCCAGCAGTTTATTTCTTCCAGTTGAAGCTTTCTTT	CASSLFLPVEAFF	.	once	TRBJ1-1	TRBV28
TGTGCCAGCAGCTTATCGCCGGGTCTCAATGAGCAGTTCTTC	CASSLSPGLNEQFF	.	few	TRBJ2-1	TRBV7-2
TGTGCCAGCAGTAAGAACAGGGGTGCCAATGAAAAACTGTTTTTT	CASSKNRGANEKLFF	TRBD1	few	TRBJ1-4	TRBV2
TGTGCCAGTAGTCCCGGGACTCTCTATGGCTACACCTTC	CASSPGTLYGYTF	.	.	TRBJ1-2	TRBV19
TGTGCCTGGAGTGTCCAGAGTCCACATGGCTACACCTTC	CAWSVQSPHGYTF	.	.	TRBJ1-2	TRBV30
TGTGCCAGCAGCCCCTGGACATTTTGGGGCACCGGGGAGCTGTTTTTT	CASSPWTFWGTGELFF	.	once	TRBJ2-2	TRBV7-8
TGTGCCAGCAGTGTCAGGGGGAGCGTCTACGAGCAGTACTTC	CASSVRGSVYEQYF	TRBD1	.	TRBJ2-7	TRBV6-1
TGTGCCAGCAGTTTATTTCGGGGAAGGGAGAATGAGCAGTTCTTC	CASSLFRGRENEQFF	.	once	TRBJ2-1	TRBV27
TGTGCCAGCAGTGTACAGGGCAGGAGCACAGATACGCAGTATTTT	CASSVQGRSTDTQYF	.	.	TRBJ2-3	TRBV2
TGCGCCAGCAGCCAAGCATTCGTAGCGGGGGGGAGGACAGATACGCAGTATTTT	CASSQAFVAGGRTDTQYF	TRBD2	.	TRBJ2-3	TRBV4-1
TGCGCCAGCAGCCAAGAGGACGGTAGCAATCAGCCCCAGCATTTT	CASSQEDGSNQPQHF	.	.	TRBJ1-5	TRBV4-3
TGCGCCAGCTCCCAAGCGGGCCCCTACGAGCAGTACTTC	CASSQAGPYEQYF	.	.	TRBJ2-7	TRBV10-2
TGTGCCAGCACCAGTGTTAACCAGCCCCAGCATTTT	CASTSVNQPQHF	.	.	TRBJ1-5	TRBV6-1
TGTGCCAGCAGTTTACGGGACAGCGATCAGCCCCAGCATTTT	CASSLRDSDQPQHF	TRBD1	once	TRBJ1-5	TRBV28